Detailed here is one T cell receptor beta chain. The V gene lost 1 base and the J gene lost 6 bases, with 7 bases spanning the gap. This CDR3 is built from 13 residues. Germline V CDR1 and CDR2: MGHRA, YSYEKL. The source of the sample is a study of cytomegalovirus exposure and HLA in healthy donors. Measured with immunoSEQ multiplex PCR; TCRdb has only the in-frame clones, and not every one. The sample contains roughly 220,000 clones, 80% to 85% of which appear only once. Sequences were obtained from PBMCs. The origin of this receptor is a woman aged 25 to 39 in good health and CMV-seropositive. V usage is TRBV4-1 and J usage is TRBJ1-5; no firm D call. The CDR3 sequence is CASSQGFLQPQHF. The DNA of the CDR3 is TGCGCCAGCAGCCAAGGTTTCCTTCAGCCCCAGCATTTT.